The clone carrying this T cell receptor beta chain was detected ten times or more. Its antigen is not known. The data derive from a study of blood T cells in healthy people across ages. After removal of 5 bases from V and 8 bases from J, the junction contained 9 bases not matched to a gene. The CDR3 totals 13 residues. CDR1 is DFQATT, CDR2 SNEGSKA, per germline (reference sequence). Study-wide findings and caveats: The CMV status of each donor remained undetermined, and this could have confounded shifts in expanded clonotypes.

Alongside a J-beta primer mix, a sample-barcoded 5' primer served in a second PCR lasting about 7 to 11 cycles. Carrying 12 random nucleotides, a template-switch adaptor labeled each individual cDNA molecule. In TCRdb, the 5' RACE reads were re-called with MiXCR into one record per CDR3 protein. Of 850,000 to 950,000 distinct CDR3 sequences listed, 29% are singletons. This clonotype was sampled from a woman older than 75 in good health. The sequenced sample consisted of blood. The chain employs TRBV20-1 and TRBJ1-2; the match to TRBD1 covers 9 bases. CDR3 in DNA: TGCAGTGCTCCGGACAGGGGCTTGGGCGGCTACACCTTC. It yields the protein CSAPDRGLGGYTF.